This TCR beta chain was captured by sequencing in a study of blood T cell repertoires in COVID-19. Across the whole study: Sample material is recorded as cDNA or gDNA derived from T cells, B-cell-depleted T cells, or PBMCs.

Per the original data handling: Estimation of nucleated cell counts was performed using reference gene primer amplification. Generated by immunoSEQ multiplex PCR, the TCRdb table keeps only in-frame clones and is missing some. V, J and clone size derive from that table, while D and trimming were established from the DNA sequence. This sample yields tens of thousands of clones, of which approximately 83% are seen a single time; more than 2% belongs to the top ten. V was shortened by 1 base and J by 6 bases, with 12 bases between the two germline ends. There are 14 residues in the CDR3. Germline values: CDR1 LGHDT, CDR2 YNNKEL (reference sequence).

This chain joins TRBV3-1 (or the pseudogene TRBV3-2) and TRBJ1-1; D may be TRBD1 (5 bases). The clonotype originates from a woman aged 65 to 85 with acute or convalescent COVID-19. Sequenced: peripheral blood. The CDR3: CASSQVESGAEAFF. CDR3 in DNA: TGTGCCAGCAGCCAAGTCGAATCGGGGGCTGAAGCTTTCTTT.